The clone carrying this TCR beta chain is termed medium-sized (0.01 to 0.1%). Its antigen is as yet unknown. The CDR3 sequence is 14 residues long. V shed 5 bases and J 6 bases; nucleotides not matched to a gene: 9. Germline lookup yields CDR1 MNHGY and CDR2 SAAAGT. Clones were read by immunoSEQ multiplex PCR, and TCRdb kept only the in-frame ones, dropping some. The table has 6,600 or so clones, 50% to 75% seen once. This entry is derived from a study of circulating tumor DNA in untreated peripheral T-cell lymphoma. General study results and limits: Baseline tissues yielded 86% and baseline serum 65% to 75% tumor-specific clonotype detection.

This tumor tissue came from a pretreatment baseline collection. The clonotype originates from a human donor with peripheral T-cell lymphoma. The source material was tumor tissue. The chain uses TRBV6-8 and TRBJ1-1; TRBD1 agrees at 7 bases. The CDR3 sequence is CASSADRAWAEAFF. The CDR3 bases are TGTGCCAGCAGTGCCGACAGGGCCTGGGCTGAAGCTTTCTTT.